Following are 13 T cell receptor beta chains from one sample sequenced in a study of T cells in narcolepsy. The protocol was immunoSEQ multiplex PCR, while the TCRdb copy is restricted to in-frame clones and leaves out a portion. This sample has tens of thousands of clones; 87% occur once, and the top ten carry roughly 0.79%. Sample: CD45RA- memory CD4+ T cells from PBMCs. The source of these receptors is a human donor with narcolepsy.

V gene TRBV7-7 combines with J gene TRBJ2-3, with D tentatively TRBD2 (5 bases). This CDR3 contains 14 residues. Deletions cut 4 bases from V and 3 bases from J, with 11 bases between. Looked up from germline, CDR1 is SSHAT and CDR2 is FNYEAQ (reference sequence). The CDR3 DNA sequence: TGTGCCAGCAGCTCACTAGGTTCGACAGATACGCAGTATTTT. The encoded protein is CASSSLGSTDTQYF.

The CDR3: CASSPSAPANEQFF. CDR3 nucleotide sequence: TGTGCCAGCAGCCCCTCCGCCCCTGCCAATGAGCAGTTCTTC. The chain recombines TRBV7-3 with TRBJ2-1; D is ambiguous. Trimming stripped 5 bases from V and 6 bases from J, with 14 bases between. CDR1 is SGHTA, CDR2 FQGTGA, per germline. The CDR3 has 14 amino acids.

DNA for the CDR3: TGTGCCAGCAGCTCGCGGACAGGCTTAACTTTCTTT. Amino acid sequence: CASSSRTGLTFF. The chain is built from TRBV5-5 and TRBJ1-1, with 7 bases aligning to TRBD1. With 3 bases clipped from V and 12 bases from J, the junction kept 8 bases outside the gene matches. Germline lookup yields CDR1 SGHKS and CDR2 YYEKEE (reference sequence). This CDR3 region has 12 residues.

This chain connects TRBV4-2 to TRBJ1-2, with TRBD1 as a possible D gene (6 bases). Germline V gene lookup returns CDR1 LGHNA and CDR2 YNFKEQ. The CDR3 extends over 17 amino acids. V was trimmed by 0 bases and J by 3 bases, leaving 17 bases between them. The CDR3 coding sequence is TGTGCCAGCAGCCAAGATAGGCTTGCCGGGACATACTATGGCTACACCTTC. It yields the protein CASSQDRLAGTYYGYTF.

Written as DNA, the CDR3 is TGTGCCAGCTCATATACGAAAGGCCAAGAGACCCAGTACTTC. Its protein product is CASSYTKGQETQYF. The genes are TRBV18 and TRBJ2-5, with D hard to call. This CDR3 has 14 amino acids. Germline assignment: CDR1 KGHSH and CDR2 LQKENI. Trimming removed 5 bases at V and 1 base at J, with 11 bases between.

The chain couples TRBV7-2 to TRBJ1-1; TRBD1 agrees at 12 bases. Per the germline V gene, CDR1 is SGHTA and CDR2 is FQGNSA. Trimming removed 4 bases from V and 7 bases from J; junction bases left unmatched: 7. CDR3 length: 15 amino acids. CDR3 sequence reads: CASSWGQGAPFEAFF. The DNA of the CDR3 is TGTGCCAGCAGCTGGGGACAGGGGGCTCCTTTTGAAGCTTTCTTT.

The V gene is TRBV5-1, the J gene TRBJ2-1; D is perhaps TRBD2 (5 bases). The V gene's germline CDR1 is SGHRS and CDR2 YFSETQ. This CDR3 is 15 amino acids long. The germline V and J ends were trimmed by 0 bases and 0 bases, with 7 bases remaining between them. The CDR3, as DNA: TGCGCCAGCAGCTTGGGTCGGGACTCCTACAATGAGCAGTTCTTC. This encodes CASSLGRDSYNEQFF.

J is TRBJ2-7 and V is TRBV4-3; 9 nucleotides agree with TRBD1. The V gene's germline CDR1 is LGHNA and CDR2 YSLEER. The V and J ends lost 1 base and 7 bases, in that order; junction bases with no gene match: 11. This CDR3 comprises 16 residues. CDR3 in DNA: TGCGCCAGCAGCCAAGGCGGAACAGGGGGCTCCTGGGAGCAGTACTTC. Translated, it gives CASSQGGTGGSWEQYF.

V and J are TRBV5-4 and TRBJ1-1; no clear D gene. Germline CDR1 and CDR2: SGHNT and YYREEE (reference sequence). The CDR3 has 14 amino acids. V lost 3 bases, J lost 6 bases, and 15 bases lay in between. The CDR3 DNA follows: TGTGCCAGCAGCTACGACATCCTCCGGCCTGAAGCTTTCTTT. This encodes CASSYDILRPEAFF.

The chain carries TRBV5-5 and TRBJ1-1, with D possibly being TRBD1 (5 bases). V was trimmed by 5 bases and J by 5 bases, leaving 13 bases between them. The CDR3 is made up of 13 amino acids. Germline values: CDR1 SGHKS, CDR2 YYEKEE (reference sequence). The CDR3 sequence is CASSFTRGTEAFF. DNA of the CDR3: TGTGCCAGCAGTTTTACACGGGGGACTGAAGCTTTCTTT. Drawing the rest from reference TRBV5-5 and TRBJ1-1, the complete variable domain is DAGVTQSPTHLIKTRGQQVTLRCSPISGHKSVSWYQQVLGQGPQFIFQYYEKEERGRGNFPDRFSARQFPNYSSELNVNALLLGDSALYLCASSFTRGTEAFFGQGTRLTVV.

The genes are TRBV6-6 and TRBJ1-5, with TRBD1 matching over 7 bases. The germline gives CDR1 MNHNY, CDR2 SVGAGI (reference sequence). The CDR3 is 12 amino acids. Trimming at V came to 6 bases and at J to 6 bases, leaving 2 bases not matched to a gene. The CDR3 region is CASRRQGQPQHF. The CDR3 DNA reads TGTGCCAGCAGGAGACAGGGTCAGCCCCAGCATTTT.

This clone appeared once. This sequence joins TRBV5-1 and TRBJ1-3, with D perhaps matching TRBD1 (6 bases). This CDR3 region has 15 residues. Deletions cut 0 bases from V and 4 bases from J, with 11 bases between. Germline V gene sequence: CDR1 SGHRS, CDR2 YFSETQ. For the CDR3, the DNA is TGCGCCAGCAGCTTGGGGGGGGCCGAAGGAAACACCATATATTTT. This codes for CASSLGGAEGNTIYF.

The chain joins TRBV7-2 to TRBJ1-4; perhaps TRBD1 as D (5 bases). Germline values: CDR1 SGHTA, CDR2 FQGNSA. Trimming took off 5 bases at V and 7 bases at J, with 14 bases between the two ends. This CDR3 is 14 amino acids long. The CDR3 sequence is CASSPTVAGEKLFF. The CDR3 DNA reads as TGTGCCAGCAGCCCGACAGTGGCGGGTGAAAAACTGTTTTTT.